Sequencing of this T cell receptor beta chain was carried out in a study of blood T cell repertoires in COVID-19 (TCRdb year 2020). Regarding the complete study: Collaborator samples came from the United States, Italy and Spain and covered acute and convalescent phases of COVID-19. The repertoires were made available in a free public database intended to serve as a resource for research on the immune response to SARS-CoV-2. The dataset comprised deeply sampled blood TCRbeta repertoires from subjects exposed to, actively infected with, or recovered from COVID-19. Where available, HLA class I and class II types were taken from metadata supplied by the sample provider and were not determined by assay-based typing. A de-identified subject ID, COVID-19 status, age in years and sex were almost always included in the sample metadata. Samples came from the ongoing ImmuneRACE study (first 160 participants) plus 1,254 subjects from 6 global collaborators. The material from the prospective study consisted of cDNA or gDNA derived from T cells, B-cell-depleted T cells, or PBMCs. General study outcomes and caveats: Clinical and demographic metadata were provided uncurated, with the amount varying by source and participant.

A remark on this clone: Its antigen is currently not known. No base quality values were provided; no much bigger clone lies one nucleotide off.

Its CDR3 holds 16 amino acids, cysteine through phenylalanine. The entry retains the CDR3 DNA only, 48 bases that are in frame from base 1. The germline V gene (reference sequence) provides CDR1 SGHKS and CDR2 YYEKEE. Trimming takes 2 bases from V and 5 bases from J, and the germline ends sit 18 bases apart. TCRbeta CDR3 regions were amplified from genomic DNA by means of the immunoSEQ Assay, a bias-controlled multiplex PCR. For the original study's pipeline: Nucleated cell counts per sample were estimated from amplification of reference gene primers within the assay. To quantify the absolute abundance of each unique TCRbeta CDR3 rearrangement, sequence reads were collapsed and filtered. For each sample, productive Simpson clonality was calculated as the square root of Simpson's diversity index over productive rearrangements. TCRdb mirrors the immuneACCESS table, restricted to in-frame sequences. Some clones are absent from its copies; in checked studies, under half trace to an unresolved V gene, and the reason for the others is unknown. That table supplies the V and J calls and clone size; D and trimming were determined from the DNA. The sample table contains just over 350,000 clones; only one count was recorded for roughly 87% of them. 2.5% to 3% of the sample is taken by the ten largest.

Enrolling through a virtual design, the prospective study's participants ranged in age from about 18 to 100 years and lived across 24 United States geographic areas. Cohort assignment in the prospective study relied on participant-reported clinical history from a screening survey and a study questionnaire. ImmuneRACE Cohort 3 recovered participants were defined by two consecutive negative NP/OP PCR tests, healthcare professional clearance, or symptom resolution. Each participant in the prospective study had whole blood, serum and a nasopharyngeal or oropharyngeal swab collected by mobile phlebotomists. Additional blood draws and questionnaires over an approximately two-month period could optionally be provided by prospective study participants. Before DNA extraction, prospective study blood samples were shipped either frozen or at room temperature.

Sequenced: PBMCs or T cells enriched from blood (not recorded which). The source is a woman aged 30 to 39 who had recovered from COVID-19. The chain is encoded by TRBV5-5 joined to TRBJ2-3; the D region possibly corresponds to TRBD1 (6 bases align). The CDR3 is CASSFGLGQGIDTQYF. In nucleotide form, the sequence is TGTGCCAGCAGCTTCGGTTTAGGGCAGGGGATAGATACGCAGTATTTT.